Below are 23 T cell receptor beta chains sequenced from a single sample in a study of patients and donors after allogeneic stem cell transplantation (dated by TCRdb to about 2020). Library method: RT-PCR. The run used a NextSeq 550. TCRdb trimmed the raw reads at Q25, called clones with MiXCR and kept productive beta chains. Rows with one shared CDR3 protein collapse into an entry with the most common genes and DNA. Across this sample there are approximately 220,000 distinct CDR3 sequences, with around two fifths seen only once. The ten largest clones take up 11% of the sample. Sequencing used blood, either unsorted or a sorted T cell fraction (not recorded which). The receptors stem from a human donor who was either an allogeneic HSCT recipient or a stem cell or donor lymphocyte infusion donor (not recorded which). It is not recorded whose cells these are; they may come from a transplant donor.

This clonotype was observed a few times. One junction end does not reproduce the germline sequence, and a read error may be involved. This rearrangement joins TRBV4-3 to TRBJ1-5, with no clear D. Germline V gene data show CDR1 as LGHNA and CDR2 as YSLEER. The CDR3 consists of 15 residues. The CDR3 DNA reads TGCGCCAGCAGCCAAGATCGGACCGCAAATCAGCCTCAGCATTTT. Its protein is CASSQDRTANQPQHF.

This clonotype has only a few counts. The genes are TRBV9 and TRBJ1-1; 10 bases agree with TRBD1. The junction had 2 bases not matched to a gene; V was cut back by 0 bases and J by 3 bases. The CDR3 covers 15 residues. The V gene's germline CDR1 is SGDLS and CDR2 YYNGEE. The CDR3 here is CASSVGGTGDTEAFF. CDR3 DNA sequence: TGTGCCAGCAGCGTAGGTGGGACAGGGGACACTGAAGCTTTCTTT.

This clonotype is a singleton in its sample. The chain joins TRBV12-3 or TRBV12-4 to TRBJ1-2; 8 bases align to TRBD1. CDR3 size: 12 residues. With 5 bases clipped from V and 4 bases from J, the junction kept 0 bases outside the gene matches. The CDR3: CASSQGAYGYTF. CDR3 DNA: TGTGCCAGCAGTCAGGGGGCCTATGGCTACACCTTC.

The V call is TRBV10-3, the J call TRBJ1-3; D is unclear. The CDR3 runs 13 residues. Per germline, CDR1 ENHRY and CDR2 SYGVKD. For the CDR3, the DNA is TGTGCGGTGAACGACCAAGGAGCAAACACCATATATTTT. Translated, it gives CAVNDQGANTIYF.

This clonotype appeared a few times. CDR3 sequence: CASSTSFDYGYTF. CDR3 in DNA: TGTGCCAGCAGTACCTCTTTCGACTATGGCTACACCTTC. V is TRBV12-3 or TRBV12-4 and J is TRBJ1-2, with no clear D. V was pared by 5 bases and J by 3 bases, with 10 bases between. CDR3 length: 13 residues.

This clonotype was picked up a small number of times. The chain joins TRBV4-3 to TRBJ1-1; the D gene is possibly TRBD1 (6 bases). The CDR3 is made up of 16 amino acids. Trimming took off 0 bases at V and 5 bases at J, with 16 bases between the two ends. CDR1 and CDR2 from the germline V gene are LGHNA and YSLEER. CDR3 residues: CASSQELGGAGTEAFF. For the CDR3, the DNA is TGCGCCAGCAGCCAAGAACTCGGGGGCGCGGGGACTGAAGCTTTCTTT.

This clonotype has ten or more counts. The V and J genes are TRBV20-1 and TRBJ1-2; D call uncertain. CDR3 length: 12 residues. Trimming removed 0 bases at V and 12 bases at J, with 14 bases between. Germline V CDR1 and CDR2: DFQATT, SNEGSKA (reference sequence). CDR3 coding DNA: TGCAGTGCTAGAGATCGGGCAGCGGTGAACACCTTC. The encoded protein is CSARDRAAVNTF.

The V gene is TRBV20-1, the J gene TRBJ1-1; 7 nucleotides line up with TRBD1. The CDR3 runs to 12 residues. J lost 6 bases, V lost 5 bases, and 6 bases had no gene match. The germline gives CDR1 DFQATT, CDR2 SNEGSKA (reference sequence). Written as DNA, the CDR3 is TGCAGTGCTCCCCACAGGGGACCTGAAGCTTTCTTT. Its translation is CSAPHRGPEAFF.

This clonotype has only one observation. This chain uses TRBV6-5 with TRBJ1-1; no firm D call. CDR1 is MNHEY and CDR2 is SVGAGI in the germline V gene. V shed 2 bases and J shed 1 base, with 5 bases lying between them. This CDR3 is 13 amino acids long. CDR3 in amino acids: CASSYLPNTEAFF. CDR3 sequence (DNA): TGTGCCAGCAGTTACCTCCCGAACACTGAAGCTTTCTTT.

The chain couples TRBV11-2 to TRBJ2-2; D is undetermined. Per germline, CDR1 SGHAT and CDR2 FQNNGV. V lost 3 bases and J 0 bases, leaving 5 bases between the germline ends. The CDR3 length is 14 residues. CDR3 amino acids: CASSLKANTGELFF. The CDR3 DNA sequence: TGTGCCAGCAGCTTGAAAGCGAACACCGGGGAGCTGTTTTTT.

This chain links TRBV27 with TRBJ2-7; 9 bases fit TRBD1. This CDR3 has 15 amino acids. Germline-derived CDR1 and CDR2 are MNHEY and SMNVEV (reference sequence). After removal of 3 bases from V and 1 base from J, the junction contained 4 bases not matched to a gene. CDR3 amino acids: CASSLWDRVSYEQYF. For the CDR3, the DNA is TGTGCCAGCAGTTTGTGGGACAGGGTTTCCTACGAGCAGTACTTC.

The chain links TRBV12-3 or TRBV12-4 to TRBJ2-3, with TRBD2 identical over 8 bases. This CDR3 spans 15 amino acids. With V trimmed by 6 bases and J by 5 bases, 10 bases remained unmatched. This CDR3 reads CASSQLAETGDTQYF. The CDR3 nucleotides read TGTGCCAGCAGCCAACTAGCGGAAACGGGAGATACGCAGTATTTT.

To note about this clonotype: One end of the junction is discordant with germline, which a read error may explain. The chain couples TRBV5-1 to TRBJ2-2, with a weak D call TRBD1 (6 bases). Germline V gene lookup returns CDR1 SGHRS and CDR2 YFSETQ. The CDR3 has 15 amino acids. The CDR3 nucleotides read TGCGCCAGCAGCGTGGACAGCGCGAACACTGGGGAGCTGTTTTTT. It is translated as CASSVDSANTGELFF.

V usage is TRBV4-3 and J usage is TRBJ1-2; the match to TRBD1 covers 7 bases. V trimming: 2 bases; J trimming: 8 bases; junction bases outside the gene matches: 8. The CDR3 sequence is 14 residues long. CDR1 is LGHNA, CDR2 YSLEER, per germline. The CDR3 DNA is TGCGCCAGCAGCCAAACAGGGGCGGCGGGAGGCTACACCTTC. Protein product: CASSQTGAAGGYTF.

The J gene is TRBJ2-2, the V gene TRBV6-5; D gene unclear. The germline CDR1 and CDR2 sequences are MNHEY and SVGAGI. The CDR3 loop spans 14 amino acids. V lost 11 bases and J lost 3, with 16 bases in between. Here the CDR3 reads CASTRATDTGELFF. DNA for the CDR3: TGTGCCTCGACTCGGGCCACGGACACCGGGGAGCTGTTTTTT.

The chain combines TRBV27 with TRBJ2-3; possible D gene TRBD2, 6 bases. CDR1 and CDR2 from the germline V gene are MNHEY and SMNVEV (reference sequence). The CDR3 is 16 amino acids. Between the trimmed V and J ends, which lost 7 bases and 5 bases, there was a span of 22 bases. The CDR3 region is CASTILSGDGKDTQYF. The CDR3, as DNA: TGTGCCAGCACCATCCTATCGGGGGACGGAAAAGATACGCAGTATTTT.

The chain has TRBV4-2 and TRBJ2-5, with 8 bases lining up with TRBD2. V lost 0 bases, J lost 2 bases, and 11 bases stayed unmatched. The germline V gene has CDR1 LGHNA and CDR2 YNFKEQ. This CDR3 is 18 amino acids long. CDR3: CASSQDLRWTSLQETQYF. As DNA, the CDR3 is TGTGCCAGCAGCCAAGATCTCAGATGGACTAGCCTACAAGAGACCCAGTACTTC.

This clonotype appeared a few times. The J gene is TRBJ1-2, the V gene TRBV20-1; D is undetermined. CDR1 is DFQATT, CDR2 SNEGSKA, per germline (reference sequence). This CDR3 has 11 amino acids. V was pared by 0 bases and J by 8 bases, with 7 bases between. CDR3 sequence (DNA): TGCAGTGCTAGAGAGGCCAGGGGCTACACCTTC. It yields the protein CSAREARGYTF.

The chain couples TRBV7-8 to TRBJ1-1; 8 positions match TRBD1. With V trimmed by 5 bases and J by 3 bases, 14 bases remained unmatched. Germline V lookup: CDR1 SGHVS, CDR2 FQNEAQ. This CDR3 has 17 residues. The CDR3 region has the DNA TGTGCCAGCAGCGATTTTCATATTGGGACAGGCGACACTGAAGCTTTCTTT. Translation gives CASSDFHIGTGDTEAFF.

The CDR3 region has the DNA TGTGCCAGCAGTAACAGGGTGCAACAGCCCCAGCATTTT. Protein: CASSNRVQQPQHF. The chain employs TRBV6-6 and TRBJ1-5; D is perhaps TRBD1 (6 bases). Looked up from germline, CDR1 is MNHNY and CDR2 is SVGAGI (reference sequence). Trimming stripped 5 bases from V and 7 bases from J, with 12 bases between. The CDR3 is made up of 13 amino acids.

DNA for the CDR3: TGTGCCACCAGCAGGGCAGGGGGGAACACTGAAGCTTTCTTT. It codes for CATSRAGGNTEAFF. This rearrangement joins TRBV15 to TRBJ1-1, with 7 positions matching TRBD1. Germline V gene data show CDR1 as LNHNV and CDR2 as YYDKDF (reference sequence). The CDR3 covers 14 residues. Trimming removed 3 bases from V and 1 base from J; junction bases left unmatched: 2.

This chain connects TRBV10-3 to TRBJ2-1; D tentatively fits TRBD1 or TRBD2 (6 bases each). CDR1 is ENHRY and CDR2 is SYGVKD in the germline V gene. The CDR3 length is 15 residues. Trimming cost V 7 bases and J 3 bases, with 16 bases left between them. CDR3 nucleotides: TGTGCCATCACCGCGGGACAAGCCAACTACAATGAGCAGTTCTTC. This sequence encodes CAITAGQANYNEQFF.

In this sample, this clonotype turned up many times. J is TRBJ1-5 and V is TRBV7-6; D is undetermined. This CDR3 has 12 amino acids. The germline CDR1 and CDR2 sequences are SGHVS and FNYEAQ. Trimming removed 1 base from V and 3 bases from J, with 1 base in between. DNA for the CDR3: TGTGCCAGCAGCTTAGTCAATCAGCCCCAGCATTTT. Protein sequence: CASSLVNQPQHF.